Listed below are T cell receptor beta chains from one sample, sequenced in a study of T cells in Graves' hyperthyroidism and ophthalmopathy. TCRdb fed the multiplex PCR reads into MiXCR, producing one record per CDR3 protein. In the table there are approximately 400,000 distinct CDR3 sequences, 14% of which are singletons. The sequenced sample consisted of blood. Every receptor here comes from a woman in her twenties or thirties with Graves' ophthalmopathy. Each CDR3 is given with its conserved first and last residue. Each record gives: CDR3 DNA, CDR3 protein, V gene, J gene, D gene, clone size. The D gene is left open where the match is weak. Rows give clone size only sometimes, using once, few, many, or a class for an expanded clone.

CDR3 DNA: TGCAGTGCTAGAGAGCAGGGGCTTGGAAACACCATATATTTT; CDR3 protein: CSAREQGLGNTIYF; V gene: TRBV20-1; J gene: TRBJ1-3; D gene: NA; clone size: NA
CDR3 DNA: TGTGCCAGTAGTATATCTAGCGGACGGTACCAAGAGACCCAGTACTTC; CDR3 protein: CASSISSGRYQETQYF; V gene: TRBV19; J gene: TRBJ2-5; D gene: TRBD2; clone size: NA
CDR3 DNA: TGTGCCAGCAGCTCTATAGGAGGCGAAAGTAGTAATTCACCCCTCCACTTT; CDR3 protein: CASSSIGGESSNSPLHF; V gene: TRBV13; J gene: TRBJ1-6; D gene: NA; clone size: NA
CDR3 DNA: TGTGCCACCAGTGACCAGCCGGGACCATACAATGAGCAGTTCTTC; CDR3 protein: CATSDQPGPYNEQFF; V gene: TRBV24-1; J gene: TRBJ2-1; D gene: NA; clone size: many
CDR3 DNA: TGTGCCTGGAGTGTACGTAGCGGGGGGGCCTACAATGAGCAGTTCTTC; CDR3 protein: CAWSVRSGGAYNEQFF; V gene: TRBV30; J gene: TRBJ2-1; D gene: TRBD2; clone size: many
CDR3 DNA: TGTGCCAGAGGGACAGGGGGCGTATTTTACTACGAGCAGTACTTC; CDR3 protein: CARGTGGVFYYEQYF; V gene: TRBV27; J gene: TRBJ2-7; D gene: TRBD1; clone size: many
CDR3 DNA: TGTGCCAGCAGGACAGGGTTGGGCTCCTACAATGAGCAGTTCTTC; CDR3 protein: CASRTGLGSYNEQFF; V gene: TRBV12-3/TRBV12-4; J gene: TRBJ2-1; D gene: TRBD1; clone size: many
CDR3 DNA: TGTGCCAGCAGACCCAGACAGGGATCTAATTCACCCCTCCACTTT; CDR3 protein: CASRPRQGSNSPLHF; V gene: TRBV5-8; J gene: TRBJ1-6; D gene: TRBD1; clone size: many
CDR3 DNA: TGTGCCAGCAGCTTAGGGGACAGGGGGCTCTGGGACGAGCAGTACTTC; CDR3 protein: CASSLGDRGLWDEQYF; V gene: TRBV13; J gene: TRBJ2-7; D gene: TRBD1; clone size: once
CDR3 DNA: TGCGCCAGCAGCAACAAACCGGGACAACAAGAGACCCAGTACTTC; CDR3 protein: CASSNKPGQQETQYF; V gene: TRBV5-1; J gene: TRBJ2-5; D gene: NA; clone size: many
CDR3 DNA: TGTGCCAGCAGCTCCATAGGACTAGCGGGGGAACGGCAGTTCTTC; CDR3 protein: CASSSIGLAGERQFF; V gene: TRBV11-3; J gene: TRBJ2-1; D gene: TRBD2; clone size: many
CDR3 DNA: TGTGCCAGCAGCTTAGGCGGCCAGGGGCATGAGCAGTTCTTC; CDR3 protein: CASSLGGQGHEQFF; V gene: TRBV7-3; J gene: TRBJ2-1; D gene: NA; clone size: many
CDR3 DNA: TGCAGTGCTGATGAAACTGGGACAGGTCGACGGTTTAGAGGCAATGAGCAGTTCTTC; CDR3 protein: CSADETGTGRRFRGNEQFF; V gene: TRBV20-1; J gene: TRBJ2-1; D gene: TRBD1; clone size: many
CDR3 DNA: TGTGCCAGCAGTTACCAGGGGATGCACACTGAAGCTTTCTTT; CDR3 protein: CASSYQGMHTEAFF; V gene: TRBV6-5; J gene: TRBJ1-1; D gene: NA; clone size: many
CDR3 DNA: TGTGCCAGCAGTTTCGAGGGAAACGTCTGGCGAGAAATGGACGAGCAGTACTTC; CDR3 protein: CASSFEGNVWREMDEQYF; V gene: TRBV28; J gene: TRBJ2-7; D gene: NA; clone size: many
CDR3 DNA: TGTGCCAGTAGCCTCGGACAGGGGAACTCCTACGAGCAGTACTTC; CDR3 protein: CASSLGQGNSYEQYF; V gene: TRBV19; J gene: TRBJ2-7; D gene: TRBD1; clone size: NA
CDR3 DNA: TGCAGTGCTAGTATAGCGGGCTCCTACAATGAGCAGTTCTTC; CDR3 protein: CSASIAGSYNEQFF; V gene: TRBV20-1; J gene: TRBJ2-1; D gene: TRBD2; clone size: many
CDR3 DNA: TGTGCCAGCAGCAACAGACCGGACAGCCGCTACAATGAGCAGTTCTTC; CDR3 protein: CASSNRPDSRYNEQFF; V gene: TRBV7-8; J gene: TRBJ2-1; D gene: NA; clone size: many
CDR3 DNA: TGTGCCACCAGCTGGAGCGGGGGGTCTTACGAGCAGTACTTC; CDR3 protein: CATSWSGGSYEQYF; V gene: TRBV15; J gene: TRBJ2-7; D gene: TRBD2; clone size: many
CDR3 DNA: TGCAGTGCTCGGCAGGGCCCAGATACGCAGTATTTT; CDR3 protein: CSARQGPDTQYF; V gene: TRBV20-1; J gene: TRBJ2-3; D gene: NA; clone size: NA
CDR3 DNA: TGTGCCAGCAGCCCCCGGAGGGAGGGTGAAAAACTGTTTTTT; CDR3 protein: CASSPRREGEKLFF; V gene: TRBV7-9; J gene: TRBJ1-4; D gene: NA; clone size: few
CDR3 DNA: TGTCCCAGCAGCCCGGGACAGGGCTCCTACGAGCAGTACTTC; CDR3 protein: CPSSPGQGSYEQYF; V gene: TRBV5-6; J gene: TRBJ2-7; D gene: TRBD1; clone size: NA
CDR3 DNA: TGTGCCAGCAGCTTATACCAAGAGACCCAGTACTTC; CDR3 protein: CASSLYQETQYF; V gene: TRBV11-2; J gene: TRBJ2-5; D gene: NA; clone size: many
CDR3 DNA: TGTGCCAGTAGCACCCAAAACTGGGAGGGGATCAACGAGCAGTACTTC; CDR3 protein: CASSTQNWEGINEQYF; V gene: TRBV19; J gene: TRBJ2-7; D gene: TRBD2; clone size: many
CDR3 DNA: TGTGCCAGCAGCTCAAAAGCTAGCGGGGGGGTCTCCTACAATGAGCAGTTCTTC; CDR3 protein: CASSSKASGGVSYNEQFF; V gene: TRBV7-2; J gene: TRBJ2-1; D gene: TRBD2; clone size: many
CDR3 DNA: TGTGCCAGCAGCTTAGAACTAGCGTTGGGTCGGGCGCAAGAGACCCAGTACTTC; CDR3 protein: CASSLELALGRAQETQYF; V gene: TRBV7-8; J gene: TRBJ2-5; D gene: TRBD2; clone size: few
CDR3 DNA: TGTGCCAGCAGCTTATTAGACGGTGATAGCTCCTACGAGCAGTACTTC; CDR3 protein: CASSLLDGDSSYEQYF; V gene: TRBV7-9; J gene: TRBJ2-7; D gene: NA; clone size: NA
CDR3 DNA: TGCAGTGCCACCAAGCAGGACAGGACACACTTTTCGCCTAAAGAGACCCAGTACTTC; CDR3 protein: CSATKQDRTHFSPKETQYF; V gene: TRBV20-1; J gene: TRBJ2-5; D gene: TRBD1; clone size: NA
CDR3 DNA: TGTGCCAGTAGTTCAGGCGGCAATCCCCAGCATTTT; CDR3 protein: CASSSGGNPQHF; V gene: TRBV19; J gene: TRBJ1-5; D gene: NA; clone size: NA
CDR3 DNA: TGTGCCAGCAGCTTCGGGCAGGGGGCCGCGGAACCCTACGAGCAGTACTTC; CDR3 protein: CASSFGQGAAEPYEQYF; V gene: TRBV5-8; J gene: TRBJ2-7; D gene: TRBD1; clone size: many
CDR3 DNA: TGTGCCTGGAGTGCCACCCTCTTGGCGGGGGGGACCTACAATGAGCAGTTCTTC; CDR3 protein: CAWSATLLAGGTYNEQFF; V gene: TRBV30; J gene: TRBJ2-1; D gene: TRBD2; clone size: many
CDR3 DNA: TGTGCCAGCAGCCCTTACTACGAGCAGTACTTC; CDR3 protein: CASSPYYEQYF; V gene: TRBV11-2; J gene: TRBJ2-7; D gene: NA; clone size: many
CDR3 DNA: TGCAGTGCTAGGTTGGGCGCGAACACCGGGGAGCTGTTTTTT; CDR3 protein: CSARLGANTGELFF; V gene: TRBV20-1; J gene: TRBJ2-2; D gene: NA; clone size: NA
CDR3 DNA: TGTGCCAGCAGTTTTAACACTGAAGCTTTCTTT; CDR3 protein: CASSFNTEAFF; V gene: TRBV28; J gene: TRBJ1-1; D gene: NA; clone size: many
CDR3 DNA: TGTGCCACCAGCAGGCGTACAGCGATAGGGAGGGAAAAACTGTTTTTT; CDR3 protein: CATSRRTAIGREKLFF; V gene: TRBV15; J gene: TRBJ1-4; D gene: NA; clone size: few
CDR3 DNA: TGTGCCAGCAGCTTGAGACAGGGGGCTAGTGAGCAGTTCTTC; CDR3 protein: CASSLRQGASEQFF; V gene: TRBV7-8; J gene: TRBJ2-1; D gene: TRBD1; clone size: many
CDR3 DNA: TGTGCCAGCAGATGGGGACAGGCCGGTGGCTACACCTTC; CDR3 protein: CASRWGQAGGYTF; V gene: TRBV12-3/TRBV12-4; J gene: TRBJ1-2; D gene: TRBD1; clone size: many
CDR3 DNA: TGTGCCAGCAGTGAAGCGCTTCAGGGTTTTGTTCGGGGGGGGGAGCAGTTCTTC; CDR3 protein: CASSEALQGFVRGGEQFF; V gene: TRBV2; J gene: TRBJ2-1; D gene: TRBD2; clone size: many
CDR3 DNA: TGTGCCAGCAGCTTAACCCCCAGACTAGCGGGGTTTGCGAACACCGGGGAGCTGTTTTTT; CDR3 protein: CASSLTPRLAGFANTGELFF; V gene: TRBV7-3; J gene: TRBJ2-2; D gene: TRBD2; clone size: few
CDR3 DNA: TGTGCCAGCAGTTTTCGGGGCCCGCAGTATTTT; CDR3 protein: CASSFRGPQYF; V gene: TRBV28; J gene: TRBJ2-3; D gene: NA; clone size: few
CDR3 DNA: TGTGCCAGCAGTCCCTTACAGGGGCGCTACGAGCAGTACTTC; CDR3 protein: CASSPLQGRYEQYF; V gene: TRBV2; J gene: TRBJ2-7; D gene: TRBD1; clone size: many
CDR3 DNA: TGTGCCAGCAGCTTATGGAGGGAGGGCTATGGCTACACCTTC; CDR3 protein: CASSLWREGYGYTF; V gene: TRBV13; J gene: TRBJ1-2; D gene: NA; clone size: many
CDR3 DNA: TGTGCCACCAGCCACCAACTGGTCTCTGGAAACACCATATATTTT; CDR3 protein: CATSHQLVSGNTIYF; V gene: TRBV15; J gene: TRBJ1-3; D gene: NA; clone size: many
CDR3 DNA: TGTGCCAGCAGGGATACAGGGGCCGTGGACGATCAGCCCCAGCATTTT; CDR3 protein: CASRDTGAVDDQPQHF; V gene: TRBV6-1; J gene: TRBJ1-5; D gene: TRBD1; clone size: few
CDR3 DNA: TGCGCCAGCAGCCAAGAACAGGGGGATAATTCACCCCTCCACTTT; CDR3 protein: CASSQEQGDNSPLHF; V gene: TRBV4-1; J gene: TRBJ1-6; D gene: TRBD1; clone size: few
CDR3 DNA: TGTGCCAGCAGCGTTGACCCGACCGGCGGTCAGCCCCAGCATTTT; CDR3 protein: CASSVDPTGGQPQHF; V gene: TRBV9; J gene: TRBJ1-5; D gene: NA; clone size: NA
CDR3 DNA: TGTGCCAGTAGTATAGGAGACAGATCCGGGGAGCTGTTTTTT; CDR3 protein: CASSIGDRSGELFF; V gene: TRBV19; J gene: TRBJ2-2; D gene: NA; clone size: many
CDR3 DNA: TGTGCCTGGAGTTCGTCCGCCTATGGCTACACCTTC; CDR3 protein: CAWSSSAYGYTF; V gene: TRBV30; J gene: TRBJ1-2; D gene: NA; clone size: many
CDR3 DNA: TGTGCCAGCAGTTTATTTCCCGCTGATCGGTATTTT; CDR3 protein: CASSLFPADRYF; V gene: TRBV28; J gene: TRBJ1-3; D gene: NA; clone size: many
CDR3 DNA: TGTGCCAGTAGTCTGGGCGGGGGCTGGCAAGAGACCCAGTACTTC; CDR3 protein: CASSLGGGWQETQYF; V gene: TRBV19; J gene: TRBJ2-5; D gene: NA; clone size: many
CDR3 DNA: TGTGCCAGCAGCCGGGTCGGCAGTGAGCAGTTCTTC; CDR3 protein: CASSRVGSEQFF; V gene: TRBV3-1; J gene: TRBJ2-1; D gene: NA; clone size: many